These 29 T cell receptor beta chains came from one sample sequenced in a study of OX40 agonist ivuxolimab in advanced cancers. Profiled with immunoSEQ multiplex PCR; TCRdb holds only in-frame clones, not every one. Among around 6,700 clones, around 79% were seen once, and the ten largest hold 25% to 30%. Sequenced material: CD4+ or CD8+ T cells sorted from blood, taken in a trial of the OX40 agonist ivuxolimab. The receptors were gathered from an adult with an advanced solid tumor such as melanoma, head and neck, liver or kidney cancer.

The chain links TRBV7-2 to TRBJ2-7; 8 nucleotides line up with TRBD2. Unmatched junction bases numbered 0, after V lost 1 base and J lost 1 base. This CDR3 has 14 residues. The V gene's germline CDR1 is SGHTA and CDR2 FQGNSA. The CDR3 protein is CASSLVAGSYEQYF. The CDR3 bases are TGTGCCAGCAGCTTAGTAGCGGGATCCTACGAGCAGTACTTC.

The V and J genes are TRBV9 and TRBJ2-2; D is possibly TRBD2 (6 bases). Germline loops: CDR1 SGDLS, CDR2 YYNGEE. Trimming took 3 bases from V and 4 from J, leaving 16 bases between them. CDR3 size: 16 residues. The CDR3: CASSDSGAFITGELFF. The CDR3 coding sequence is TGTGCCAGCAGCGATTCGGGAGCATTTATCACCGGGGAGCTGTTTTTT.

V is TRBV27 and J is TRBJ2-2; D remains ambiguous. Germline V CDR1 and CDR2: MNHEY, SMNVEV (reference sequence). CDR3 length: 13 residues. Trimming removed 4 bases at V and 8 bases at J, with 11 bases between. CDR3 region: CASSSGWGGELFF. DNA for the CDR3: TGTGCCAGCAGTTCAGGTTGGGGTGGGGAGCTGTTTTTT.

This rearrangement joins TRBV19 to TRBJ1-3; D is possibly TRBD1 (5 bases). The CDR3 consists of 15 residues. The germline V and J ends were trimmed by 7 bases and 0 bases, with 13 bases remaining between them. Germline V gene lookup returns CDR1 LNHDA and CDR2 SQIVND (reference sequence). CDR3 residues: CASTTAWNSGNTIYF. The CDR3 DNA follows: TGTGCCAGTACGACAGCATGGAACTCTGGAAACACCATATATTTT. The entire variable domain, with the rest obtained from reference TRBV19 and TRBJ1-3, is as follows: DGGITQSPKYLFRKEGQNVTLSCEQNLNHDAMYWYRQDPGQGLRLIYYSQIVNDFQKGDIAEGYSVSREKKESFPLTVTSAQKNPTAFYLCASTTAWNSGNTIYFGEGSWLTVV.

In the case of this clone: At the DNA level, this CDR3 is encoded by other sequences in the same sample as well. The rearrangement links TRBV5-5 to TRBJ1-1; D not certain. The length of the CDR3 is 13 residues. Germline loops: CDR1 SGHKS, CDR2 YYEKEE (reference sequence). V lost 0 bases and J lost 1, with 4 bases in between. In DNA, the CDR3 is TGTGCCAGCAGCTTGGCTTCGAACACTGAAGCTTTCTTT. Residues: CASSLASNTEAFF.

The chain carries TRBV27 and TRBJ2-6; TRBD1 agrees at 8 bases. Germline trimming cut 5 bases from V and 2 bases from J; bases unmatched to any gene: 2. The CDR3 covers 15 residues. The germline V gene encodes CDR1 MNHEY and CDR2 SMNVEV (reference sequence). CDR3 in amino acids: CASSRQGTGANVLTF. The CDR3 region has the DNA TGTGCCAGCAGTCGACAGGGGACTGGGGCCAACGTCCTGACTTTC.

With respect to this clone: The junction does not match germline at one end; this may be a read error. The chain couples TRBV7-9 to TRBJ1-3; D remains unclear. CDR3 size: 13 residues. CDR1 is SEHNR, CDR2 FQNEAQ, per germline (reference sequence). The DNA of the CDR3 is TGTGCCAGCAGTTTAGGCCCTTTAGACACCATATATTTT. Its translation is CASSLGPLDTIYF. The full variable domain, rest sourced from reference TRBV7-9 and TRBJ1-3, is DTGVSQNPRHKITKRGQNVTFRCDPISEHNRLYWYRQTLGQGPEFLTYFQNEAQLEKSRLLSDRFSAERPKGSFSTLEIQRTEQGDSAMYLCASSLGPLDTIYFGEGSWLTVV.

The chain is built from TRBV2 and TRBJ2-7; D gene uncertain. V was clipped by 6 bases and J by 6 bases, with 6 bases between them. Germline CDR1 reads SNHLY; CDR2 reads FYNNEI. CDR3 length: 10 residues. DNA for the CDR3: TGTGCCAGCAGCTTCGCCGAGCAGTACTTC. Protein: CASSFAEQYF.

The chain uses TRBV18 and TRBJ2-2, with D possibly being TRBD1 (5 bases). The germline CDR1 and CDR2 sequences are KGHSH and LQKENI. The CDR3 has 16 residues. Trimming took off 5 bases at V and 2 bases at J, with 15 bases between the two ends. CDR3 loop: CASSTLGQGNTGELFF. CDR3 bases: TGTGCCAGCTCAACACTTGGGCAGGGCAACACCGGGGAGCTGTTTTTT. Full variable domain (outside the CDR3, taken from reference TRBV18 and TRBJ2-2): NAGVMQNPRHLVRRRGQEARLRCSPMKGHSHVYWYRQLPEEGLKFMVYLQKENIIDESGMPKERFSAEFPKEGPSILRIQQVVRGDSAAYFCASSTLGQGNTGELFFGEGSRLTVL.

The rearrangement links TRBV2 to TRBJ1-5, with 10 bases identical to TRBD1. Germline V lookup: CDR1 SNHLY, CDR2 FYNNEI. This CDR3 has 15 amino acids. The junction had 4 bases not matched to a gene; V was cut back by 3 bases and J by 5 bases. CDR3 residues: CASSDDRGLDQPQHF. As DNA, the CDR3 is TGTGCCAGCAGTGACGACAGGGGGCTTGATCAGCCCCAGCATTTT. The variable domain in full, completed from reference TRBV2 and TRBJ1-5, reads EPEVTQTPSHQVTQMGQEVILRCVPISNHLYFYWYRQILGQKVEFLVSFYNNEISEKSEIFDDQFSVERPDGSNFTLKIRSTKLEDSAMYFCASSDDRGLDQPQHFGDGTRLSIL.

The CDR3 is CASSQYSGQKNTEAFF. The CDR3 DNA reads as TGCGCCAGCAGCCAATACTCGGGACAAAAGAACACTGAAGCTTTCTTT. J is TRBJ1-1 and V is TRBV4-3; D is possibly TRBD1 (6 bases). Germline CDR1 and CDR2: LGHNA and YSLEER. Trimming took 2 bases from V and 1 from J, leaving 14 bases between them. This CDR3 comprises 16 residues.

This clone was picked up a small number of times. The chain joins TRBV7-3 to TRBJ2-7; a weak D match, TRBD1 (6 bases). The CDR3 runs 15 residues. Germline assignment: CDR1 SGHTA and CDR2 FQGTGA. Trimming took 4 bases from V and 0 from J, leaving 13 bases between them. As DNA, the CDR3 is TGTGCCAGCAGCTACAGGACAGTTAGCTCCTACGAGCAGTACTTC. It encodes CASSYRTVSSYEQYF.

The gene calls are TRBV6-1 and TRBJ1-5; 7 positions match TRBD1. Germline CDR1 is MNHNS and CDR2 is SASEGT. The CDR3 consists of 17 residues. The trim removed 2 bases at V and 1 base at J, leaving 8 bases unmatched. CDR3 sequence (DNA): TGTGCCAGCAGTGAACGCACAGGGGTTATCAGCAATCAGCCCCAGCATTTT. Residues: CASSERTGVISNQPQHF.

The rearrangement joins TRBV19 to TRBJ1-5; tentative D call: TRBD1 (5 bases). The CDR3 consists of 13 residues. V lost 1 base to trimming and J lost 7 bases, with 8 bases between them. Germline V gene lookup returns CDR1 LNHDA and CDR2 SQIVND (reference sequence). CDR3 nucleotides: TGTGCCAGTAGTATAGCGGGGGGGCAGCCCCAGCATTTT. Amino acids: CASSIAGGQPQHF.

The J gene is TRBJ1-2, the V gene TRBV30; 7 bases are shared with TRBD1. The CDR3 contains 11 residues. V shed 3 bases, J shed 8 bases, and the junction held 3 bases outside the gene matches. The germline V gene encodes CDR1 GTSNPN and CDR2 SVGIG (reference sequence). The CDR3 spells CAWRDRDGYTF. The CDR3 bases are TGTGCCTGGAGAGACAGGGACGGCTACACCTTC.

This clone came up a few times. The gene calls are TRBV19 and TRBJ2-3; D not resolved. The germline V and J ends were trimmed by 10 bases and 7 bases, with 9 bases remaining between them. The CDR3 contains 10 residues. The germline V gene has CDR1 LNHDA and CDR2 SQIVND (reference sequence). This CDR3 reads CATDHNTQYF. The CDR3 region has the DNA TGTGCCACCGACCATAATACGCAGTATTTT.

A note on this clone: The junction does not match germline at one end; this may be a read error. J is TRBJ2-2 and V is TRBV30, with D perhaps TRBD2 (6 bases). The CDR3 contains 12 residues. The germline V gene has CDR1 GTSNPN and CDR2 SVGIG (reference sequence). The CDR3 region has the DNA TGTGCCGGGAGCGCGGGGCCCGGGGAGCTGTTTTTT. It is translated as CAGSAGPGELFF.

The gene calls are TRBV27 and TRBJ2-1, with D tentatively TRBD1 (5 bases). The CDR3 totals 14 residues. Trimming pared 3 bases from V and 4 bases from J, leaving 10 bases between. Germline loops: CDR1 MNHEY, CDR2 SMNVEV (reference sequence). The CDR3 nucleotides read TGTGCCAGCAGTTTCCAGGGAAGGTACAATGAGCAGTTCTTC. It encodes CASSFQGRYNEQFF.

The chain links TRBV27 to TRBJ2-3; the D gene is possibly TRBD2 (6 bases). CDR1 MNHEY and CDR2 SMNVEV come from the germline V gene (reference sequence). The CDR3 length is 13 residues. The germline V and J ends were trimmed by 6 bases and 3 bases, with 10 bases remaining between them. The CDR3 here is CASSTRGTDTQYF. The CDR3 DNA sequence: TGTGCCAGCAGCACCCGGGGGACAGATACGCAGTATTTT.

This chain connects TRBV15 to TRBJ1-3; D may be TRBD1 (5 bases). Germline V CDR1 and CDR2: LNHNV, YYDKDF (reference sequence). V was pared by 0 bases and J by 2 bases, with 14 bases between. This CDR3 is built from 17 residues. CDR3 residues: CATSRDSLGVTGNTIYF. The DNA of the CDR3 is TGTGCCACCAGCAGAGATTCCCTGGGGGTAACTGGAAACACCATATATTTT.

V is TRBV4-1 and J is TRBJ1-2; D might be TRBD1 (6 bases). Germline CDR1 and CDR2: MGHRA and YSYEKL. The CDR3 covers 16 residues. Trimming removed 0 bases at V and 6 bases at J, with 17 bases between. This CDR3 reads CASSQDEGQLIHGYTF. CDR3 coding DNA: TGCGCCAGCAGCCAAGACGAAGGACAGCTAATTCATGGCTACACCTTC.

The rearrangement links TRBV6-1 to TRBJ2-7, with 13 bases aligning to TRBD2. The CDR3 loop spans 15 amino acids. The germline V gene encodes CDR1 MNHNS and CDR2 SASEGT. J gave up 5 bases and V 6 bases, and 7 bases lay outside the gene matches. CDR3 in DNA: TGTGCCAGCAGGAGGACTAGCGGGAGTGGCCACGAGCAGTACTTC. Translating it yields CASRRTSGSGHEQYF.

The V gene is TRBV4-1, the J gene TRBJ2-1, with D perhaps matching TRBD2 (5 bases). The germline V gene encodes CDR1 MGHRA and CDR2 YSYEKL. This CDR3 region has 14 residues. V was shortened by 3 bases and J by 3 bases, with 9 bases between the two germline ends. The CDR3 DNA reads TGCGCCAGCAGCCAGGAGGCCTACTACAATGAGCAGTTCTTC. Translated: CASSQEAYYNEQFF.

CDR3 sequence (DNA): TGTGCCAGCAGCTTAGTCGGGGCAGATACGCAGTATTTT. This encodes CASSLVGADTQYF. V and J are TRBV11-2 and TRBJ2-3; weak D call: TRBD2 (5 bases). The CDR3 runs 13 residues. Germline assignment: CDR1 SGHAT and CDR2 FQNNGV. With 1 base removed from V and 4 bases from J, the gap between germline ends came to 6 bases. Full variable domain (rest looked up from reference TRBV11-2 and TRBJ2-3): EAGVAQSPRYKIIEKRQSVAFWCNPISGHATLYWYQQILGQGPKLLIQFQNNGVVDDSQLPKDRFSAERLKGVDSTLKIQPAKLEDSAVYLCASSLVGADTQYFGPGTRLTVL.

V is TRBV27 and J is TRBJ2-1; TRBD2 aligns across 10 bases. Germline V gene sequence: CDR1 MNHEY, CDR2 SMNVEV (reference sequence). V was pared by 3 bases and J by 6 bases, with 5 bases of the junction left unmatched. CDR3 length: 15 amino acids. CDR3 DNA: TGTGCCAGCAGTTTTACTAGCGGGGCGGTCAATGAGCAGTTCTTC. It encodes CASSFTSGAVNEQFF.

V is TRBV6-1 and J is TRBJ2-2; D is undetermined. This CDR3 comprises 12 residues. Germline V CDR1 and CDR2: MNHNS, SASEGT. V was cut by 8 bases and J by 6 bases, with 10 bases left in between. The CDR3 bases are TGTGCCAGCCGGTGGGGTCCCGGGGAGCTGTTTTTT. Translated: CASRWGPGELFF.

The chain combines TRBV28 with TRBJ2-2; TRBD1 matches at 7 bases. CDR1 is MDHEN, CDR2 SYDVKM, per germline. Trimming took 5 bases from V and 5 from J; bases not matched to a gene: 8. CDR3 size: 15 residues. CDR3 sequence: CASSPGTVRTGELFF. The CDR3 DNA is TGTGCCAGCAGTCCTGGGACAGTGAGAACCGGGGAGCTGTTTTTT.

This clone was observed a single time. The chain has TRBV28 and TRBJ1-2; tentatively, D is TRBD1 (5 bases). The V gene lost 4 bases and the J gene lost 5 bases, with 11 bases spanning the gap. This CDR3 has 13 residues. Germline CDR1 and CDR2: MDHEN and SYDVKM. DNA for the CDR3: TGTGCCAGCAGTTGGGGCAGTTTATATGGCTACACCTTC. It yields the protein CASSWGSLYGYTF.

This clone was found a few times. This rearrangement joins TRBV7-8 to TRBJ1-1; the match to TRBD1 covers 7 bases. The CDR3 has 14 amino acids. Losses at the gene ends were 5 bases for V and 1 base for J; bases not matched to a gene: 4. The germline V gene encodes CDR1 SGHVS and CDR2 FQNEAQ. The CDR3 region has the DNA TGTGCCAGCAGCCCAGGGGACAGGAACACTGAAGCTTTCTTT. This encodes CASSPGDRNTEAFF. The variable domain in full, completed from reference TRBV7-8 and TRBJ1-1, reads GAGVSQSPRYKVAKRGQDVALRCDPISGHVSLFWYQQALGQGPEFLTYFQNEAQLDKSGLPSDRFFAERPEGSVSTLKIQRTQQEDSAVYLCASSPGDRNTEAFFGQGTRLTVV.